This T cell receptor (beta chain) is from a study of metastatic and nonmetastatic thyroid tumors. Study background: It was across blood and tumor or nodule tissue from malignant and benign thyroid patients that repertoires were compared. Overall study findings and caveats: In both blood and tumor samples, TCR beta diversity was reported significantly higher for malignant than benign nodules.

Patients were all untreated before their thyroid surgery. The CDR3 is 12 residues long. Trimming removed 5 bases from V and 7 bases from J, with 11 bases in between. Germline V lookup: CDR1 MNHNS, CDR2 SASEGT. Within the sample, this clone is medium-sized. The antigen is undetermined. The authors' processing: What underpinned the distant-metastasis classifier for papillary thyroid cancer was the set of CDR3 differences across clinicopathological groups. TCRdb re-analyzed the PCR reads through MiXCR. The authors' filters were not applied to this entry. Of roughly 17,000 clones listed, roughly 24% are singletons.

The sequenced material came from tumor tissue. This sequence was found in a male donor with papillary thyroid cancer or a benign thyroid nodule (not recorded which). Some clones in this sample may be carry-over from other donors' samples. V gene TRBV6-1 combines with J gene TRBJ1-1, with a tentative D call TRBD1 (6 bases). The CDR3 coding sequence is TGTGCCAGCAGTCAGGGGACATATGAAGCTTTCTTT. Translation gives CASSQGTYEAFF.